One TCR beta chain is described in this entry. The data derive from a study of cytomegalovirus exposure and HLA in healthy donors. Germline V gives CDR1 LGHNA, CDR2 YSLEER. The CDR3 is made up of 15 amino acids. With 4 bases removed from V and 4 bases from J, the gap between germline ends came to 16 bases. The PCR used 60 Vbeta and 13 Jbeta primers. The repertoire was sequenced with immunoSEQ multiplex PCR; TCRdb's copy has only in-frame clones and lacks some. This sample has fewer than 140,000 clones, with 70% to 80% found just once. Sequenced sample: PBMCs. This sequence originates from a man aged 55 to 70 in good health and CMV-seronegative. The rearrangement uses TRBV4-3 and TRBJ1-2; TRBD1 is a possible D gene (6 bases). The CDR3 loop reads CASSPGDILGYGYTF. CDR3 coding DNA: TGCGCCAGCAGCCCAGGGGACATCCTGGGCTATGGCTACACCTTC.